Listed below are T cell receptor beta chains from one sample, sequenced in a study of blood T cell repertoires in COVID-19. The data were produced by immunoSEQ multiplex PCR, yet TCRdb's version contains in-frame clones alone and is incomplete. The sample has fewer than 200,000 clones, over 75% seen once. Sequencing was carried out using peripheral blood. All receptors come from a woman in her 70s with acute or convalescent COVID-19. Both conserved end residues are part of each CDR3. A D gene is named only where the DNA matches it firmly. Rows give clone size only sometimes, using once, few, many, or a class for an expanded clone.

>few|TRBJ2-7|-|TRBV11-2
TGTGCCAGCAGCTCCCCTACCGAGCAGTACTTC
CASSSPTEQYF
>once|TRBJ1-1|TRBD1|TRBV25-1
TGTGCCAGCAGTAATTCCCGGACAGGGGTTACTGAAGCTTTCTTT
CASSNSRTGVTEAFF
>-|TRBJ2-7|-|TRBV3-1/TRBV3-2
TGTGCCAGCAGCCGAGTATACGAGCAGTACTTC
CASSRVYEQYF
>-|TRBJ2-1|TRBD2|TRBV3-1/TRBV3-2
TGTGCCAGCAGCCCCGTAGGGCTAGCGGGGGCCAGGTGGCGGTACAATGAGCAGTTCTTC
CASSPVGLAGARWRYNEQFF
>-|TRBJ2-3|-|TRBV5-8
TGTGCCAGCAGCTTGGAACCTGACTCTAGCACAGATACGCAGTATTTT
CASSLEPDSSTDTQYF
>-|TRBJ1-1|-|TRBV18
TGTGCCAGCTCGCGGGCGCAACACACTGAAGCTTTCTTT
CASSRAQHTEAFF
>-|TRBJ2-3|-|TRBV7-9
TGTGCCAGCAGCTTATTGGAGGGCCGGAGCACAGATACGCAGTATTTT
CASSLLEGRSTDTQYF
>-|TRBJ1-2|-|TRBV7-9
TGTGCCAGCAGCTTATTGCGGGCAGACTATGGCTACACCTTC
CASSLLRADYGYTF
>once|TRBJ2-7|TRBD2|TRBV5-5
TGTGCCAGCAGCTTGGGCCCGGGACTAGCGGGATACGAGCAGTACTTC
CASSLGPGLAGYEQYF
>-|TRBJ1-5|-|TRBV5-1
TGCGCCAGCAGCTTGGTGCCCGACAGGTATAATCAGCCCCAGCATTTT
CASSLVPDRYNQPQHF
>many|TRBJ1-5|TRBD1|TRBV10-3
TGTGCCATCAGTGGGGACAGGGGGACTAGCAATCAGCCCCAGCATTTT
CAISGDRGTSNQPQHF
>-|TRBJ2-7|-|TRBV18
TGTGCCAGCTCACCACCCCTCTCGGGTTACGAGCAGTACTTC
CASSPPLSGYEQYF
>-|TRBJ2-7|TRBD1|TRBV24-1
TGTGCCACCAGTGATACCGAGGACAGGGTGTCGGACGAGCAGTACTTC
CATSDTEDRVSDEQYF
>-|TRBJ2-7|TRBD2|TRBV2
TGTGCCAGCAGTCTCCCCGCTAGCGGGAGGGCTCGCGAGCAGTACTTC
CASSLPASGRAREQYF
>-|TRBJ2-1|-|TRBV7-9
TGTGCCAGCAGCACTATGGATCGGAACAAGTTCTTC
CASSTMDRNKFF
>-|TRBJ2-6|TRBD1|TRBV19
TGTGCCAGTAGTTCGACGACAGGGAGAGTCTCTGGGGCCAACGTCCTGACTTTC
CASSSTTGRVSGANVLTF
>-|TRBJ2-6|TRBD2|TRBV30
TGTGCCTGGAGGCCTAGCGGGTCTGGGGCCAACGTCCTGACTTTC
CAWRPSGSGANVLTF
>-|TRBJ1-1|-|TRBV27
TGTGCCAGCAGTTTAAACAGGGTAACTGAAGCTTTCTTT
CASSLNRVTEAFF
>-|TRBJ2-7|-|TRBV2
TGTGCCAGCTCCTCCCCGGGGGTAGGCGGAACCTCCTACGAGCAGTACTTC
CASSSPGVGGTSYEQYF
>once|TRBJ2-3|TRBD1|TRBV24-1
TGTGCCACCAGTGATTGGGCCGACAGGGGGGCTAGCACAGATACGCAGTATTTT
CATSDWADRGASTDTQYF
>-|TRBJ1-2|-|TRBV9
TGTGCCAGCAGCGAGGACTATTTGAACTATGGCTACACCTTC
CASSEDYLNYGYTF
>-|TRBJ1-1|-|TRBV7-2
TGTGCCAGCAGCTCCGGGGGATGGGGTCTGAACACTGAAGCTTTCTTT
CASSSGGWGLNTEAFF
>-|TRBJ2-3|-|TRBV19
TGTGCCAGTAGTCGCACAGGGAATACACTGCGGCGGGAGATCGCAGATACGCAGTATTTT
CASSRTGNTLRREIADTQYF
>-|TRBJ2-4|-|TRBV28
TGTGCCACCAGGGGGACTCCCCCCACCAAAAACATTCAGTACTTC
CATRGTPPTKNIQYF
>-|TRBJ2-5|TRBD1|TRBV10-2
TGCGCCAGCAGGAGGGACAGGGGAAAGGAGGAGACCCAGTACTTC
CASRRDRGKEETQYF
>-|TRBJ2-7|-|TRBV9
TGTGCCAGCAGCGTAGGACTTGAGACCTACGAGCAGTACTTC
CASSVGLETYEQYF
>-|TRBJ2-5|TRBD1|TRBV24-1
TGTGCCACCAGTGATCACAGGGGAGAGACCCAGTACTTC
CATSDHRGETQYF
>-|TRBJ2-2|TRBD1|TRBV5-4
TGTGCCAGCAGCTTGGGACAGGGTCCCGCCGGGGAGCTGTTTTTT
CASSLGQGPAGELFF
>-|TRBJ1-3|-|TRBV6-1
TGTGCCAGCAGTGCGGCGGCCCGTGGCTCTGGAAACACCATATATTTT
CASSAAARGSGNTIYF